These 28 T cell receptor beta chains were all obtained from the same sample, sequenced in a study of T cell responses to AZD1222 COVID-19 vaccine. This table comes from immunoSEQ multiplex PCR, and its TCRdb copy is limited to in-frame clones, with some not included. The sample consists of some 120,000 clones, more than 85% of them appearing once. The sequencing used peripheral blood, collected on day 0 of AZD1222 vaccination. The source is an adult in good health.

The chain employs TRBV30 and TRBJ1-2; D ambiguous. Deletions cut 2 bases from V and 1 base from J, with 8 bases between. From germline, CDR1 is GTSNPN and CDR2 SVGIG (reference sequence). The CDR3 contains 13 residues. The CDR3 is CAWSTDDNYGYTF. Written as DNA, the CDR3 is TGTGCCTGGAGTACTGACGATAACTATGGCTACACCTTC.

The V call is TRBV2, the J call TRBJ1-1, with 8 positions matching TRBD1. This CDR3 contains 15 residues. Trimming took 6 bases from V and 0 from J; bases not matched to a gene: 6. In germline, CDR1 is SNHLY, CDR2 FYNNEI. The CDR3 loop is CASRRQGAMNTEAFF. The CDR3 region has the DNA TGTGCCAGCAGGCGGCAGGGGGCTATGAACACTGAAGCTTTCTTT.

This clone has only a few counts. The chain recombines TRBV2 with TRBJ2-1, with a weak D call TRBD2 (5 bases). V lost 6 bases and J 1 base, leaving 13 bases between the germline ends. Germline CDR1 and CDR2: SNHLY and FYNNEI. The CDR3 consists of 15 residues. The DNA of the CDR3 is TGTGCCAGCAGGGACTCCCTCGGGTCCTACAATGAGCAGTTCTTC. Residues: CASRDSLGSYNEQFF.

The chain employs TRBV5-1 and TRBJ2-3; 9 bases align to TRBD1. Per the germline V gene, CDR1 is SGHRS and CDR2 is YFSETQ. The CDR3 totals 14 residues. Trimming at V came to 7 bases and at J to 5 bases, leaving 8 bases not matched to a gene. The CDR3 nucleotides read TGCGCCAGCGCCCGGGACAGGGTCGAAGATACGCAGTATTTT. This encodes CASARDRVEDTQYF.

This clone was detected only once. The rearrangement joins TRBV3-1 (or the pseudogene TRBV3-2) to TRBJ1-1; D gene unclear. Germline V CDR1 and CDR2: LGHDT, YNNKEL (reference sequence). The ends were cut back, 4 bases at V and 5 bases at J, with 11 bases in the middle. The CDR3 has 13 amino acids. The CDR3 DNA is TGTGCCAGCAGCCCGACGTCACCGACTGAAGCTTTCTTT. Residues: CASSPTSPTEAFF.

The chain employs TRBV7-9 and TRBJ1-1; the D gene is possibly TRBD1 (6 bases). Germline V gene sequence: CDR1 SEHNR, CDR2 FQNEAQ (reference sequence). With 5 bases removed from V and 1 base from J, the gap between germline ends came to 14 bases. This CDR3 has 15 residues. CDR3 coding DNA: TGTGCCAGCAGCCCATCCGGGGGCGCGAACACTGAAGCTTTCTTT. It encodes CASSPSGGANTEAFF.

The CDR3 is CASSQDLGVFLYF. The CDR3 DNA reads TGTGCCAGCAGCCAAGATCTGGGTGTCTTTCTATATTTT. This chain links TRBV4-2 with TRBJ1-3; D uncertain. Germline values: CDR1 LGHNA, CDR2 YNFKEQ. Trimming left V 0 bases short and J 14 bases short, with 14 bases between. The CDR3 is made up of 13 amino acids.

The rearrangement uses TRBV11-2 and TRBJ2-5; 9 bases are a match to TRBD1. Germline CDR1 reads SGHAT; CDR2 reads FQNNGV. V lost 2 bases, J lost 2 bases, and 6 bases stayed unmatched. The length of the CDR3 is 16 residues. The CDR3 loop is CASSLQGQGLQETQYF. The CDR3 coding sequence is TGTGCCAGCAGCTTACAGGGACAGGGTTTACAAGAGACCCAGTACTTC.

The chain couples TRBV9 to TRBJ2-5; D unclear. The CDR3 runs to 12 residues. From germline, CDR1 is SGDLS and CDR2 YYNGEE. V dropped 7 bases and J dropped 4 bases, with 11 bases sitting between them. Here the CDR3 reads CASGLDGETQYF. CDR3 in DNA: TGTGCCAGCGGCCTGGACGGAGAGACCCAGTACTTC.

The chain uses TRBV30 and TRBJ2-7, with D perhaps matching TRBD1 (6 bases). The CDR3 sequence is 14 residues long. Germline V CDR1 and CDR2: GTSNPN, SVGIG (reference sequence). Between the trimmed V and J ends, which lost 7 bases and 2 bases, there was a span of 18 bases. The CDR3: CALPDSPSTYEQYF. CDR3 sequence (DNA): TGTGCCTTACCGGACAGCCCCTCTACCTACGAGCAGTACTTC. The full variable domain, completed using reference TRBV30 and TRBJ2-7, is SQTIHQWPATLVQPVGSPLSLECTVEGTSNPNLYWYRQAAGRGLQLLFYSVGIGQISSEVPQNLSASRPQDRQFILSSKKLLLSDSGFYLCALPDSPSTYEQYFGPGTRLTVT.

The chain has TRBV3-1 (or the pseudogene TRBV3-2) and TRBJ1-2; the D gene is possibly TRBD1 (6 bases). V lost 0 bases, J lost 7 bases, and 18 bases lay in between. The CDR3 consists of 16 residues. Germline CDR1 LGHDT, CDR2 YNNKEL (reference sequence). The CDR3 DNA is TGTGCCAGCAGCCAAGATGTTGCCAGGGGAGTTGGTGGCTACACCTTC. Amino acid sequence: CASSQDVARGVGGYTF.

The chain links TRBV28 to TRBJ1-5; 9 bases are shared with TRBD1. Germline V CDR1 and CDR2: MDHEN, SYDVKM. With 7 bases clipped from V and 6 bases from J, the junction kept 13 bases outside the gene matches. CDR3 length: 16 amino acids. The chain's CDR3 is CASTISQGATFQPQHF. CDR3 nucleotide sequence: TGTGCCAGCACTATATCACAGGGGGCCACTTTTCAGCCCCAGCATTTT.

The gene calls are TRBV13 and TRBJ1-4, with a possible D match to TRBD1 (5 bases). CDR1 PRHDT and CDR2 FYEKMQ come from the germline V gene (reference sequence). V was pared by 1 base and J by 6 bases, with 6 bases between. The CDR3 extends over 13 amino acids. The CDR3 loop is CASSLEGHEKLFF. The CDR3 region has the DNA TGTGCCAGCAGCTTAGAGGGGCATGAAAAACTGTTTTTT. Using reference TRBV13 and TRBJ1-4 for the parts outside the CDR3, the full variable domain is AAGVIQSPRHLIKEKRETATLKCYPIPRHDTVYWYQQGPGQDPQFLISFYEKMQSDKGSIPDRFSAQQFSDYHSELNMSSLELGDSALYFCASSLEGHEKLFFGSGTQLSVL.

V usage is TRBV10-3 and J usage is TRBJ1-6; D uncertain. Germline CDR1 and CDR2: ENHRY and SYGVKD. The CDR3 is made up of 15 amino acids. Trimming pared 2 bases from V and 6 bases from J, leaving 11 bases between. CDR3 protein: CAISEVPQSNSPLHF. The CDR3 DNA reads TGTGCCATCAGTGAGGTCCCCCAAAGTAATTCACCCCTCCACTTT.

This chain's CDR3 is CASSIGQGMDTGELFF. The CDR3 region has the DNA TGTGCCAGCAGCATAGGACAGGGAATGGACACCGGGGAGCTGTTTTTT. The rearrangement links TRBV7-9 to TRBJ2-2, with 8 positions matching TRBD1. The V segment lost 5 bases and the J segment 3 bases; nucleotides outside the gene matches: 8. This CDR3 comprises 16 residues. CDR1 SEHNR and CDR2 FQNEAQ come from the germline V gene (reference sequence). Full variable domain (rest looked up from reference TRBV7-9 and TRBJ2-2): DTGVSQNPRHKITKRGQNVTFRCDPISEHNRLYWYRQTLGQGPEFLTYFQNEAQLEKSRLLSDRFSAERPKGSFSTLEIQRTEQGDSAMYLCASSIGQGMDTGELFFGEGSRLTVL.

V is TRBV29-1 and J is TRBJ1-1, with a tentative D call TRBD1 (5 bases). Trimming left V 7 bases short and J 1 base short, with 28 bases between. Per germline, CDR1 SQVTM and CDR2 ANQGSEA. This CDR3 is built from 18 residues. DNA for the CDR3: TGCAGCGCTCCCCCGGTAGGTAGGGGCCCAGGTGCGAACACTGAAGCTTTCTTT. As protein: CSAPPVGRGPGANTEAFF.

This chain connects TRBV6-4 to TRBJ2-3; D may be TRBD1 (6 bases). V lost 4 bases and J 0 bases, leaving 14 bases between the germline ends. The CDR3 loop spans 16 amino acids. Germline CDR1 reads MRHNA; CDR2 reads SNTAGT. The CDR3 DNA is TGTGCCAGCAGTGTCCGGGACACTTCTAGCACAGATACGCAGTATTTT. It yields the protein CASSVRDTSSTDTQYF.

The genes are TRBV11-2 and TRBJ2-7, with 7 bases identical to TRBD1. The CDR3 has 15 amino acids. Germline loops: CDR1 SGHAT, CDR2 FQNNGV. With V trimmed by 4 bases and J by 0 bases, 6 bases remained unmatched. DNA of the CDR3: TGTGCCAGCAGCTCCTACAGGGGCCACTCCTACGAGCAGTACTTC. This sequence encodes CASSSYRGHSYEQYF.

This chain links TRBV4-1 with TRBJ1-5, with D maybe TRBD1 (6 bases). This CDR3 spans 18 amino acids. Germline CDR1 and CDR2: MGHRA and YSYEKL. The ends were cut back, 5 bases at V and 0 bases at J, with 20 bases in the middle. CDR3 loop: CASSGRGGSLNSNQPQHF. The CDR3 DNA sequence: TGCGCCAGCAGCGGTAGGGGGGGGAGCTTGAATAGCAATCAGCCCCAGCATTTT.

V gene TRBV5-5 combines with J gene TRBJ1-3; D is unclear. The germline V gene has CDR1 SGHKS and CDR2 YYEKEE (reference sequence). The ends were cut back, 2 bases at V and 0 bases at J, with 12 bases in the middle. The CDR3 extends over 16 amino acids. The CDR3 reads CASSLETPSSGNTIYF. CDR3 nucleotide sequence: TGTGCCAGCAGCTTAGAGACGCCCAGCTCTGGAAACACCATATATTTT.

This clone was detected once. This chain uses TRBV3-1 (or the pseudogene TRBV3-2) with TRBJ1-1; no definite D call. Germline V CDR1 and CDR2: LGHDT, YNNKEL (reference sequence). This CDR3 has 14 residues. V was trimmed by 4 bases and J by 1 base, leaving 10 bases between them. The CDR3 bases are TGTGCCAGCAGCCCAGATCCGGCGAACACTGAAGCTTTCTTT. It codes for CASSPDPANTEAFF.

The rearrangement uses TRBV18 and TRBJ2-7, with unresolved D. This CDR3 contains 11 residues. V gave up 4 bases and J gave up 4 bases, with 5 bases separating them. Germline CDR1 KGHSH, CDR2 LQKENI. The CDR3 DNA reads TGTGCCAGCTCACTAGATTACGAGCAGTACTTC. The encoded protein is CASSLDYEQYF.

The rearrangement joins TRBV6-2 or TRBV6-3 to TRBJ1-5; 7 positions match TRBD1. CDR3 length: 16 amino acids. Losses at the gene ends were 5 bases for V and 2 bases for J; bases not matched to a gene: 9. The germline V gene has CDR1 MNHEY and CDR2 SVGEGT. CDR3 loop: CASSRNDRVGNQPQHF. The CDR3 nucleotides read TGTGCCAGCAGTAGGAACGACAGGGTGGGCAATCAGCCCCAGCATTTT.

The chain links TRBV5-3 to TRBJ1-5; no clear D. TRBV5-3 is annotated as an ORF whose role is uncertain. Trimming cost V 0 bases and J 0 bases, with 22 bases left between them. The CDR3 spans 20 residues. CDR3 protein: CARSLVSAVLAAYSNQPQHF. The CDR3 DNA follows: TGTGCCAGAAGCTTGGTATCGGCTGTCCTGGCCGCATATAGCAATCAGCCCCAGCATTTT.

The chain joins TRBV27 to TRBJ1-6, with D uncertain. CDR1 is MNHEY, CDR2 SMNVEV, per germline (reference sequence). Trimming stripped 5 bases from V and 6 bases from J, with 11 bases between. This CDR3 region has 14 residues. CDR3 amino acids: CASSLGIPNSPLHF. DNA of the CDR3: TGTGCCAGCAGTCTCGGAATTCCTAATTCACCCCTCCACTTT.

This chain connects TRBV5-1 to TRBJ1-6, with TRBD1 matching 9 bases. CDR3 size: 18 residues. Per germline, CDR1 SGHRS and CDR2 YFSETQ. The V segment lost 3 bases and the J segment 9 bases; nucleotides outside the gene matches: 16. The CDR3 here is CASSSRYVQGAQSSPLHF. The DNA for the CDR3 is TGCGCCAGCAGCTCGAGATACGTACAGGGGGCGCAGAGTTCACCCCTCCACTTT. The entire variable domain, with the rest obtained from reference TRBV5-1 and TRBJ1-6, is as follows: KAGVTQTPRYLIKTRGQQVTLSCSPISGHRSVSWYQQTPGQGLQFLFEYFSETQRNKGNFPGRFSGRQFSNSRSEMNVSTLELGDSALYLCASSSRYVQGAQSSPLHFGNGTRLTVT.

This chain links TRBV12-3 or TRBV12-4 with TRBJ2-5, with 9 bases matching TRBD1. After removal of 6 bases from V and 5 bases from J, the junction contained 4 bases not matched to a gene. The CDR3 is 13 residues long. The CDR3: CASRPTGGETQYF. In nucleotides, the CDR3 is TGTGCCAGCAGGCCGACAGGGGGGGAGACCCAGTACTTC.

The chain combines TRBV5-8 with TRBJ1-5, with D unresolved. Trimming removed 1 base at V and 5 bases at J, with 7 bases between. The CDR3 has 13 residues. CDR1 and CDR2 (germline): SGHTS, YDEGEE. CDR3 bases: TGTGCCAGCAGCTTGTCCGGCTATCAGCCCCAGCATTTT. Amino acids: CASSLSGYQPQHF. Supplemented by reference TRBV5-8 and TRBJ1-5, the full variable domain reads EAGVTQSPTHLIKTRGQQATLRCSPISGHTSVYWYQQALGLGLQFLLWYDEGEERNRGNFPPRFSGRQFPNYSSELNVNALELEDSALYLCASSLSGYQPQHFGDGTRLSIL.